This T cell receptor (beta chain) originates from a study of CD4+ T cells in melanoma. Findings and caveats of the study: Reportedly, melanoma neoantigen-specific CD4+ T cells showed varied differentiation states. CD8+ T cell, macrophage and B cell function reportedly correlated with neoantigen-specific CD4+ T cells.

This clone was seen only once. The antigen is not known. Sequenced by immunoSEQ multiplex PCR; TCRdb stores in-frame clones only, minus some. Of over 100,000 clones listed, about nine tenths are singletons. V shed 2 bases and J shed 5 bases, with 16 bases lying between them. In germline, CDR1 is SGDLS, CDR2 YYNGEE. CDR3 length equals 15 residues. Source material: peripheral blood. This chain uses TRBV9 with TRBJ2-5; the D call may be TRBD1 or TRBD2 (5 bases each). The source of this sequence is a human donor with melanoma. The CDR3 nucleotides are TGTGCCAGCAGCGTGGGGACCGGGCAAACGGAGACCCAGTACTTC. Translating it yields CASSVGTGQTETQYF.